The T cell receptor beta chain described here comes from a study of memory B cells and T cells in multiple sclerosis. Measured with immunoSEQ multiplex PCR; TCRdb has only the in-frame clones, and not every one. The sample has about 32,000 clones, 86% seen once. Separate sequencing covered autoproliferating (CFSE-dim) and non-proliferating (CFSE-high) T cells from stimulus-free culture. Pooled replicate wells came from around 50 million CFSE-labeled PBMCs cultured less than 8 days without stimulus. CFSE at 0.4 to 0.6 uM labeled the PBMCs, which were then cultured unstimulated. General study results and limits: Compartments had unequal clone-set sizes, affecting shared clonotype counts.

The V gene's germline CDR1 is MNHEY and CDR2 SVGAGI. The CDR3 loop spans 14 amino acids. Trimming removed 6 bases at V and 0 bases at J, with 12 bases between. Worth noting for this clone: The antigen is not known.

What was sequenced was PBMCs from blood kept in culture. The source of this sequence is a human donor with multiple sclerosis. The chain links TRBV6-5 to TRBJ2-7; tentative D call: TRBD2 (5 bases). CDR3 sequence reads: CASRVGGRSYEQYF. CDR3 DNA sequence: TGTGCCAGCAGGGTCGGCGGGCGCTCCTACGAGCAGTACTTC.